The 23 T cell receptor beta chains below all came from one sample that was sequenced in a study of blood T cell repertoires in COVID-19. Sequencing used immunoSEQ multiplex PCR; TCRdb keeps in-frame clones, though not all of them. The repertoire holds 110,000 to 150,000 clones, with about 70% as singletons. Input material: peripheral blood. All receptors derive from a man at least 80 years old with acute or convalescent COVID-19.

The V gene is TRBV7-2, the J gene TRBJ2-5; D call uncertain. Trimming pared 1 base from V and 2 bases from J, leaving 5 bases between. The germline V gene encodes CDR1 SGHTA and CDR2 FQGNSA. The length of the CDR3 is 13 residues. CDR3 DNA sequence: TGTGCCAGCAGCTTAGTTAGTCAAGAGACCCAGTACTTC. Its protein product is CASSLVSQETQYF. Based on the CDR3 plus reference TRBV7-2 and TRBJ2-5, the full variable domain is GAGVSQSPSNKVTEKGKDVELRCDPISGHTALYWYRQSLGQGLEFLIYFQGNSAPDKSGLPSDRFSAERTGGSVSTLTIQRTQQEDSAVYLCASSLVSQETQYFGPGTRLLVL.

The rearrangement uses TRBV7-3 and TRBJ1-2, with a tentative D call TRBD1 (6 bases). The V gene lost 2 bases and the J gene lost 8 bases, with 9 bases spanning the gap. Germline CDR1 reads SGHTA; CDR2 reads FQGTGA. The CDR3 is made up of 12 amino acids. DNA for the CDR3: TGTGCCAGCAGCTTAGAGGGGGAGGGCTACACCTTC. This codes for CASSLEGEGYTF.

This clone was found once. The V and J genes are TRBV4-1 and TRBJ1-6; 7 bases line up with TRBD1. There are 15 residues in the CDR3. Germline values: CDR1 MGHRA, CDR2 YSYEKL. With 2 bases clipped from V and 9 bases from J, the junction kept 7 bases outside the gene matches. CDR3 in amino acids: CASSQTGTAFSPLHF. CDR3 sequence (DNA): TGCGCCAGCAGCCAAACCGGGACAGCCTTTTCACCCCTCCACTTT.

The DNA of the CDR3 is TGTGCCTGGAGTGGAGGTGGGTTGTACGAGCAGTACTTC. This gives the protein CAWSGGGLYEQYF. The chain has TRBV30 and TRBJ2-7; D is unresolved. Germline V gene sequence: CDR1 GTSNPN, CDR2 SVGIG (reference sequence). The CDR3 is 13 residues long. Trimming stripped 1 base from V and 4 bases from J, with 11 bases between.

CDR3 residues: CASSQSPPQGSSGNTIYF. The CDR3 DNA follows: TGCGCCAGCAGCCAGAGTCCCCCCCAGGGGTCCTCTGGAAACACCATATATTTT. The rearrangement links TRBV4-1 to TRBJ1-3; maybe TRBD1 (6 bases). Trimming took off 3 bases at V and 0 bases at J, with 18 bases between the two ends. This CDR3 region has 18 residues. Germline V gene sequence: CDR1 MGHRA, CDR2 YSYEKL.

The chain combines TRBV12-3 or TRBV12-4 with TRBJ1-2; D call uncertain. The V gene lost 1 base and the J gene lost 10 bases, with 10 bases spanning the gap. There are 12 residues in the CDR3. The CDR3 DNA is TGTGCCAGCAGTTTAGGCGCGGCGGACTACACCTTC. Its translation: CASSLGAADYTF.

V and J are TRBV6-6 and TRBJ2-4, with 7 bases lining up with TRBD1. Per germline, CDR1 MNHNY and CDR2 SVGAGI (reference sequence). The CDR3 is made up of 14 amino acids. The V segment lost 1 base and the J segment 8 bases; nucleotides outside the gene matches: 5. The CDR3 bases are TGTGCCAGCAGTTACTTACAGGGGTTTGACATTCAGTACTTC. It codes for CASSYLQGFDIQYF.

CDR3 in amino acids: CASSIGTGYSPLHF. CDR3 DNA: TGTGCCAGTAGTATTGGGACAGGGTATTCACCCCTCCACTTT. The chain links TRBV19 to TRBJ1-6; TRBD1 matches at 9 bases. Germline V CDR1 and CDR2: LNHDA, SQIVND (reference sequence). CDR3 length: 14 amino acids. The V and J ends lost 3 bases and 8 bases, in that order; junction bases with no gene match: 2.

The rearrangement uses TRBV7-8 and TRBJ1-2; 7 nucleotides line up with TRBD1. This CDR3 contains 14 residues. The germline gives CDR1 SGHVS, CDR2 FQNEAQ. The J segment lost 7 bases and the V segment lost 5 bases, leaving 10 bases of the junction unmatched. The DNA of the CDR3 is TGTGCCAGCAGCCCACAGGGGATCCAGCGTGGCTACACCTTC. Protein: CASSPQGIQRGYTF.

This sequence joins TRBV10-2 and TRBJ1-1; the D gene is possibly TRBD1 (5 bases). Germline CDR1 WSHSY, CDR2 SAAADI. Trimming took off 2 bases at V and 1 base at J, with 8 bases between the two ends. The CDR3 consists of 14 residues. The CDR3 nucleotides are TGCGCCAGCAGTGAGGGTCAGGGGAACACTGAAGCTTTCTTT. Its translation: CASSEGQGNTEAFF.

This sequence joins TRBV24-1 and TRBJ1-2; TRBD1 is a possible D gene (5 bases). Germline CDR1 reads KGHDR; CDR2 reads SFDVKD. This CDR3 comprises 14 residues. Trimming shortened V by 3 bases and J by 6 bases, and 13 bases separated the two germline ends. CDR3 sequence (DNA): TGTGCCACCAGTGATCCCGCGGACATTGATGGCTACACCTTC. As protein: CATSDPADIDGYTF.

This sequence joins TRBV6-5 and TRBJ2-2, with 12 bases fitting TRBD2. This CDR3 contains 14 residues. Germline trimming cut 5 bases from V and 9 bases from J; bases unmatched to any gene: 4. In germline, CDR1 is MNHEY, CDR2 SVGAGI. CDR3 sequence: CASSKTSGGRELFF. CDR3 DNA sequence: TGTGCCAGCAGTAAGACTAGCGGGGGTCGGGAGCTGTTTTTT.

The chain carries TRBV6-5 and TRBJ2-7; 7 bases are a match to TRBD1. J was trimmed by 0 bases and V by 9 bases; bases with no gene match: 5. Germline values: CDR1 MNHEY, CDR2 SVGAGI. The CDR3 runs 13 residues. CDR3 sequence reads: CASGTAGSYEQYF. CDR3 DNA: TGTGCCAGTGGGACAGCTGGCTCCTACGAGCAGTACTTC.

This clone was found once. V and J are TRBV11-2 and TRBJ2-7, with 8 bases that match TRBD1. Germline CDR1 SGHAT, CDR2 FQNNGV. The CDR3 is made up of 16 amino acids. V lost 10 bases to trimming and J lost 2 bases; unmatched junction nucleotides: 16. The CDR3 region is CATRGRQGRYAYEQYF. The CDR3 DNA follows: TGTGCCACCCGGGGAAGACAGGGGCGATACGCCTACGAGCAGTACTTC.

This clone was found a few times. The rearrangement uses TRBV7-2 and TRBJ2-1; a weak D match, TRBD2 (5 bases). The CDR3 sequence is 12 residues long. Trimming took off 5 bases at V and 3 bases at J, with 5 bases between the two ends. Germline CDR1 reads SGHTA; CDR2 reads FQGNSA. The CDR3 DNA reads TGTGCCAGCAGCCGGGACTACAATGAGCAGTTCTTC. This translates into CASSRDYNEQFF.

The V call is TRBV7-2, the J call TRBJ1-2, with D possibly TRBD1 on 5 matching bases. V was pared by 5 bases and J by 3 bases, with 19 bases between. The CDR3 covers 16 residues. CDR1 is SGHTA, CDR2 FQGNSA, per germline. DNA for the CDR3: TGTGCCAGCAGCCACCGGGGGAGGGTTGCTCACTATGGCTACACCTTC. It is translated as CASSHRGRVAHYGYTF.

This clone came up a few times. The CDR3 here is CARARGQGAIYNSPLHF. The CDR3 bases are TGTGCCAGGGCTCGGGGACAGGGGGCGATATATAATTCACCCCTCCACTTT. V usage is TRBV5-3 and J usage is TRBJ1-6, with 12 bases that match TRBD1. TRBV5-3 falls under the ORF class, with uncertain function. After removal of 8 bases from V and 4 bases from J, the junction contained 10 bases not matched to a gene. The CDR3 is made up of 17 amino acids.

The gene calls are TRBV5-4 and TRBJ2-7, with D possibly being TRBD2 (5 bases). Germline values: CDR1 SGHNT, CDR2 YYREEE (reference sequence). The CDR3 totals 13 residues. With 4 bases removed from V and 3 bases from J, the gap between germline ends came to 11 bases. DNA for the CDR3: TGTGCCAGCAGCGAACCCCGGGGCTACGAGCAGTACTTC. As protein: CASSEPRGYEQYF.

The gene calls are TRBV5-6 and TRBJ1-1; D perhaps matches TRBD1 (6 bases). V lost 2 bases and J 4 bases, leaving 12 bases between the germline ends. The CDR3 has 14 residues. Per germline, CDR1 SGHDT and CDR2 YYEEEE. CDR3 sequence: CASSLQYRVTEAFF. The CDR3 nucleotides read TGTGCCAGCAGCTTACAATACAGGGTCACTGAAGCTTTCTTT. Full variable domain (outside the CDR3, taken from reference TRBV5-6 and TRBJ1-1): DAGVTQSPTHLIKTRGQQVTLRCSPKSGHDTVSWYQQALGQGPQFIFQYYEEEERQRGNFPDRFSGHQFPNYSSELNVNALLLGDSALYLCASSLQYRVTEAFFGQGTRLTVV.

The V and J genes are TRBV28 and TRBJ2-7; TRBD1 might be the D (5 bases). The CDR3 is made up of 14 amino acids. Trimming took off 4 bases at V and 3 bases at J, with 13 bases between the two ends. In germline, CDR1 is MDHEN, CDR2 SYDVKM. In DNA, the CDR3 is TGTGCCAGCAGTTCCTACCTCAGGGACTACGAGCAGTACTTC. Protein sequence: CASSSYLRDYEQYF.

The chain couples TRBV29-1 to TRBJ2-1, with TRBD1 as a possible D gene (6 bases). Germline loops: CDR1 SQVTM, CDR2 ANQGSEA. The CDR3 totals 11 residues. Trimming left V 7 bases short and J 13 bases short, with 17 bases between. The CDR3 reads CSAVLGDTQFF. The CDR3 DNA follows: TGCAGCGCAGTGTTGGGGGACACCCAGTTCTTC.

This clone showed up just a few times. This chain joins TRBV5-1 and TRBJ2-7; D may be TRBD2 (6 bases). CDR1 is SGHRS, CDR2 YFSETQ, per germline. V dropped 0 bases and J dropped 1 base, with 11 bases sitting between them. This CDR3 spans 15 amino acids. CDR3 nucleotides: TGCGCCAGCAGCTTGGGCGGGAAGCTTTCCTACGAGCAGTACTTC. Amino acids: CASSLGGKLSYEQYF. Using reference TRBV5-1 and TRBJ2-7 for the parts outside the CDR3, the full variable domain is KAGVTQTPRYLIKTRGQQVTLSCSPISGHRSVSWYQQTPGQGLQFLFEYFSETQRNKGNFPGRFSGRQFSNSRSEMNVSTLELGDSALYLCASSLGGKLSYEQYFGPGTRLTVT.

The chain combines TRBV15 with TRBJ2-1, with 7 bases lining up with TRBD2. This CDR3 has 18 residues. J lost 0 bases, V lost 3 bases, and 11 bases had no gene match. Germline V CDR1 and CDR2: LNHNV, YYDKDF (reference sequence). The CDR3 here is CATSRRGGAAPSYNEQFF. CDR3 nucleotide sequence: TGTGCCACCAGCAGGAGGGGAGGGGCCGCCCCCTCCTACAATGAGCAGTTCTTC.